This T cell receptor (beta chain) was observed in a study of T cell responses to AZD1222 COVID-19 vaccine. The CDR3 is made up of 15 amino acids. The germline V gene encodes CDR1 LNHDA and CDR2 SQIVND (reference sequence). The junction had 4 bases not matched to a gene; V was cut back by 3 bases and J by 3 bases. In its sample, this clone was seen once. TCRdb's table, derived via immunoSEQ multiplex PCR, lists solely in-frame clones and lacks some. The table lists some 87,000 clones, more than 80% of them singletons, with 31% in the top ten. This TCR was sampled from an adult in good health. The input for sequencing was peripheral blood, taken on day 0 of AZD1222 vaccination. This chain links TRBV19 with TRBJ2-7; 11 bases agree with TRBD2. The CDR3 is CASSMSTSGSYEQYF. The CDR3 nucleotides are TGTGCCAGTAGTATGTCTACTAGCGGGAGCTACGAGCAGTACTTC.